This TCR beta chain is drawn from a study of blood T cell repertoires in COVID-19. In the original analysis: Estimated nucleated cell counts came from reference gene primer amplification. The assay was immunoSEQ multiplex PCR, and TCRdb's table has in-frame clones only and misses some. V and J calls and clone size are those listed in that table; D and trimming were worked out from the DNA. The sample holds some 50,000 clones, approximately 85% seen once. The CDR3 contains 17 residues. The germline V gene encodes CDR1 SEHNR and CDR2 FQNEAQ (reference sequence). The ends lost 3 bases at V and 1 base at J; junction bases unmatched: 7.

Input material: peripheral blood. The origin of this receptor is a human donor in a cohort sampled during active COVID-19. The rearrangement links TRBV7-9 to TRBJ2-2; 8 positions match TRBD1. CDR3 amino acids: CASSFWGDRGNTGELFF. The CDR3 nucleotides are TGTGCCAGCAGCTTCTGGGGAGACAGGGGGAACACCGGGGAGCTGTTTTTT. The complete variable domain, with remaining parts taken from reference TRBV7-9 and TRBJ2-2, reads DTGVSQNPRHKITKRGQNVTFRCDPISEHNRLYWYRQTLGQGPEFLTYFQNEAQLEKSRLLSDRFSAERPKGSFSTLEIQRTEQGDSAMYLCASSFWGDRGNTGELFFGEGSRLTVL.